This is a list of T cell receptor beta chains from one sample in a study of sequential checkpoint blockade in melanoma. Profiled with immunoSEQ multiplex PCR; TCRdb holds only in-frame clones, not every one. The sample lists fewer than 4,500 clones; about 60% were seen once. The source was CD8+ T cells sorted from blood (inferred from file names), collected from a patient given nivolumab and ipilimumab in sequence. The receptors originated from a human donor with melanoma. CDR3s include the opening cysteine and the closing phenylalanine or tryptophan. Not every row has a clone size; where given, it reads once, few, many or a size class.

CASTVNNEQYF TRBJ2-7 TRBV2 -
CASSQIGEYEQYF TRBJ2-7 TRBV4-2 -
CASSPDSTYEQYF TRBJ2-7 TRBV7-9 few
CASSVGLPGLRDNEQFF TRBJ2-1 TRBV9 -
CASSSGLAGGYEQFF TRBJ2-1 TRBV7-9 -
CASSTTGSSPYGYTF TRBJ1-2 TRBV6-9 -
CASSLGGLAYEQYF TRBJ2-7 TRBV7-2 -
CASSSMTDGYTF TRBJ1-2 TRBV6-1 -
CASSLGQTNTEAFF TRBJ1-1 TRBV11-2 -
CASSLGPSGNSEAFF TRBJ1-1 TRBV6-4 few
CASSHGLAGGDTQYF TRBJ2-3 TRBV4-1 once
CASSQWPGGSNSPLHF TRBJ1-6 TRBV14 medium-sized
CATSTGIRGSEQYF TRBJ2-7 TRBV15 -